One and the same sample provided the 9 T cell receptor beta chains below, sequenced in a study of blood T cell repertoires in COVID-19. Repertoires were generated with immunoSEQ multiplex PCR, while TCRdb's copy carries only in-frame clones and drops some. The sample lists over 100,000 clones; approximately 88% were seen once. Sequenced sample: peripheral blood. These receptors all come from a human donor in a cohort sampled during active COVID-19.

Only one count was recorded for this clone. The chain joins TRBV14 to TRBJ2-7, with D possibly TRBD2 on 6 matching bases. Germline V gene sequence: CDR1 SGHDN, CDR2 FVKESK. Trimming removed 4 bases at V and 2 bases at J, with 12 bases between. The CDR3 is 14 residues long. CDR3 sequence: CASSPREATYEQYF. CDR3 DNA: TGTGCCAGCAGCCCCAGGGAGGCCACCTACGAGCAGTACTTC.

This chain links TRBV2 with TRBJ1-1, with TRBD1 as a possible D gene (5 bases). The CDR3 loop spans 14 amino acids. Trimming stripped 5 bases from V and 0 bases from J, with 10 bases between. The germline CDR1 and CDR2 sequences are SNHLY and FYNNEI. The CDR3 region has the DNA TGTGCCAGCAGTTGGACACGCATGAACACTGAAGCTTTCTTT. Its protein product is CASSWTRMNTEAFF. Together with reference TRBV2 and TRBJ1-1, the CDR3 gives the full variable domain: EPEVTQTPSHQVTQMGQEVILRCVPISNHLYFYWYRQILGQKVEFLVSFYNNEISEKSEIFDDQFSVERPDGSNFTLKIRSTKLEDSAMYFCASSWTRMNTEAFFGQGTRLTVV.

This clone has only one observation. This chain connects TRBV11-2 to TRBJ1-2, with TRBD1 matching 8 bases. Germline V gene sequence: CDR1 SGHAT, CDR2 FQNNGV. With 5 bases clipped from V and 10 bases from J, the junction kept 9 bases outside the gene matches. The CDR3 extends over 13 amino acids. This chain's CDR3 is CASSGRGPGNYTF. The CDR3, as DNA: TGTGCCAGCAGCGGCAGGGGGCCGGGTAACTACACCTTC. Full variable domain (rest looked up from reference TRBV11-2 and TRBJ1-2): EAGVAQSPRYKIIEKRQSVAFWCNPISGHATLYWYQQILGQGPKLLIQFQNNGVVDDSQLPKDRFSAERLKGVDSTLKIQPAKLEDSAVYLCASSGRGPGNYTFGSGTRLTVV.

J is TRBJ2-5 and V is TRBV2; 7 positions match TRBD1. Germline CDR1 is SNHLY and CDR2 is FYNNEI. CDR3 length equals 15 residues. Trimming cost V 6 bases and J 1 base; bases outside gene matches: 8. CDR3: CASSRQGQRQETQYF. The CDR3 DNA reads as TGTGCCAGCAGCCGTCAGGGACAGCGCCAAGAGACCCAGTACTTC.

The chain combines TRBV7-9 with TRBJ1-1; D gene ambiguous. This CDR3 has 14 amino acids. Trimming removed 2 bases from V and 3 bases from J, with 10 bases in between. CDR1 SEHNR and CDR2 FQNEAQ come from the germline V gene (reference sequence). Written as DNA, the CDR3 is TGTGCCAGCAGCTTATCGGAGAGGCACACTGAAGCTTTCTTT. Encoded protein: CASSLSERHTEAFF.

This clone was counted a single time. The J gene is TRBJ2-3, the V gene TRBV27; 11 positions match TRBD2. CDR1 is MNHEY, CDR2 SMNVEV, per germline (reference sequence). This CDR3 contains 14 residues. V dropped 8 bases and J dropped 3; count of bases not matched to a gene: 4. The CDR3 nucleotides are TGTGCCAGCTCCAGACTAGCGGGGACAGATACGCAGTATTTT. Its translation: CASSRLAGTDTQYF.

CDR3 DNA: TGTGCCAGCAGCGCAACACTAGTGGCAGTCGGTGGGGCCAACGTCCTGACTTTC. Translating it yields CASSATLVAVGGANVLTF. The chain uses TRBV9 and TRBJ2-6; D perhaps matches TRBD2 (5 bases). The CDR3 runs 18 residues. Germline CDR1 reads SGDLS; CDR2 reads YYNGEE. V lost 3 bases, J lost 3 bases, and 19 bases lay in between.

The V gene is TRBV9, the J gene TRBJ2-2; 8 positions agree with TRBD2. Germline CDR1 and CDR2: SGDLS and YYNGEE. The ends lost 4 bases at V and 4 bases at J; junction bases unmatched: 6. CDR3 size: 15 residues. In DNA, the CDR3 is TGTGCCAGCAGCTTAGGCGGGAGGAGCACCGGGGAGCTGTTTTTT. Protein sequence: CASSLGGRSTGELFF.

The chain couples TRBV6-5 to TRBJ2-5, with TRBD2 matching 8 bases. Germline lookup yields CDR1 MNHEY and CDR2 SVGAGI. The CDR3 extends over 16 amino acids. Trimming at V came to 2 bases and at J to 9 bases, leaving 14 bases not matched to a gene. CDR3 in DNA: TGTGCCAGCAGTTACGGGGCACCGGGACTAGAAATGGCCCAGTACTTC. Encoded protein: CASSYGAPGLEMAQYF.